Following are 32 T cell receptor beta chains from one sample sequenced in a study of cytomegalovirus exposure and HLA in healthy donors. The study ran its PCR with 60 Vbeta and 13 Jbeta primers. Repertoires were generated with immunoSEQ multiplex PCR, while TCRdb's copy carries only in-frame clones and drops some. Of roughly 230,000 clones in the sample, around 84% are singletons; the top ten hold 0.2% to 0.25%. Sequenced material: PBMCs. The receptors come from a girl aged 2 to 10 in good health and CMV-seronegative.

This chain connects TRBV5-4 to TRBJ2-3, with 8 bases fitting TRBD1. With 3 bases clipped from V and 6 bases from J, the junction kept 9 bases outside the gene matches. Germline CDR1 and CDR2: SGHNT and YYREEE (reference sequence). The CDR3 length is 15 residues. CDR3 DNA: TGTGCCAGCAGCTCTCGGACAGGGTTATGGGATACGCAGTATTTT. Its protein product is CASSSRTGLWDTQYF.

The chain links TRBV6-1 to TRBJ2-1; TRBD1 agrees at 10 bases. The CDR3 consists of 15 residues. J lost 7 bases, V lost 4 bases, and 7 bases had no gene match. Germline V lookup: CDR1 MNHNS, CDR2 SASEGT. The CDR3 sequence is CASSVGTGVSNEQFF. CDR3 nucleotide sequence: TGTGCCAGCAGTGTCGGGACAGGGGTTAGTAATGAGCAGTTCTTC.

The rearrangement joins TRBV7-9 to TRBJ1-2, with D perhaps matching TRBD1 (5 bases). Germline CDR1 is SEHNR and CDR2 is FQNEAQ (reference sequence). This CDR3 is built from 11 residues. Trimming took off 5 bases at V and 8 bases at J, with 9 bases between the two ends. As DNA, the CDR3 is TGTGCCAGCAGCGTAACAGGAGGCTACACCTTC. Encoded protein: CASSVTGGYTF.

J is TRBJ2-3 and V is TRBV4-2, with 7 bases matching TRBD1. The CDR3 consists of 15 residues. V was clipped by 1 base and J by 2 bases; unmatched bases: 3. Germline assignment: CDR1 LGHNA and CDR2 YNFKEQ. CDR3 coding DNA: TGTGCCAGCAGCCAAGGGACAGGTCTCACAGATACGCAGTATTTT. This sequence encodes CASSQGTGLTDTQYF.

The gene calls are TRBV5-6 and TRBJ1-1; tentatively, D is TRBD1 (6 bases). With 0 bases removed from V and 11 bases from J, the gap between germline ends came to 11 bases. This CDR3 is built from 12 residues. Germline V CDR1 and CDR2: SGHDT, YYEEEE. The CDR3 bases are TGTGCCAGCAGCTTGGGCGACAGGTTCGCTTTCTTT. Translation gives CASSLGDRFAFF.

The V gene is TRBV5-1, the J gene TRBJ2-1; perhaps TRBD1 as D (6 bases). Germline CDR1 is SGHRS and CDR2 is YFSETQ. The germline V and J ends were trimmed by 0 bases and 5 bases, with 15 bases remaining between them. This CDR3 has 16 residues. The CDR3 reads CASSLERSGANNEQFF. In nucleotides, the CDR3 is TGCGCCAGCAGCTTGGAAAGGTCAGGGGCCAACAATGAGCAGTTCTTC.

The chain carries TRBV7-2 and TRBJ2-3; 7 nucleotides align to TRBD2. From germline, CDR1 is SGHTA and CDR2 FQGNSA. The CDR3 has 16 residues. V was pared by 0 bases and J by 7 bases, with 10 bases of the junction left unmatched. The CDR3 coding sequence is TGTGCCAGCAGCTTAGCGTACAGCGGGATAGGGAATACGCAGTATTTT. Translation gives CASSLAYSGIGNTQYF.

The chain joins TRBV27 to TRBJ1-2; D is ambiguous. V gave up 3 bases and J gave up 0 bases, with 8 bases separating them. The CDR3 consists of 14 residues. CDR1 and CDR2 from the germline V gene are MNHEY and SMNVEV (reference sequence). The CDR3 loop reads CASSFLGANYGYTF. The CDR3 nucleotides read TGTGCCAGCAGTTTTCTCGGGGCTAACTATGGCTACACCTTC.

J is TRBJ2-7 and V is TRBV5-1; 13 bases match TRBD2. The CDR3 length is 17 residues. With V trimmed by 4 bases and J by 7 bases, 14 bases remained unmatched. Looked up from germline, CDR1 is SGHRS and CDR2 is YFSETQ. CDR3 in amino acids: CASSQKTRTSGSGEQYF. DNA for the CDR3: TGCGCCAGCAGCCAGAAAACTCGGACTAGCGGGAGTGGTGAGCAGTACTTC.

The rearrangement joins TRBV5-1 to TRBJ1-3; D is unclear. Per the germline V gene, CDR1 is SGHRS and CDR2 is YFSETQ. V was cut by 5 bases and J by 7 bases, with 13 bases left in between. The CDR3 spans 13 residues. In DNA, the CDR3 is TGCGCCAGCAGGCACATCTCGGGTAACACCATATATTTT. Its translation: CASRHISGNTIYF.

CDR3 nucleotides: TGTGCCAGCAGTTACGGACAGGGCCTATCCTACGAGCAGTACTTC. Amino acid sequence: CASSYGQGLSYEQYF. This chain connects TRBV6-5 to TRBJ2-7, with TRBD1 matching over 8 bases. Unmatched junction bases numbered 4, after V lost 2 bases and J lost 1 base. This CDR3 is built from 15 residues. The V gene's germline CDR1 is MNHEY and CDR2 SVGAGI.

For the CDR3, the DNA is TGTGCCAGCAGCTTAGAGTGGCAGAAGTCCTACGAGCAGTACTTC. It is translated as CASSLEWQKSYEQYF. This rearrangement joins TRBV7-8 to TRBJ2-7; D is undetermined. The V gene lost 1 base and the J gene lost 1 base, with 11 bases spanning the gap. The CDR3 has 15 residues. Germline V gene data show CDR1 as SGHVS and CDR2 as FQNEAQ.

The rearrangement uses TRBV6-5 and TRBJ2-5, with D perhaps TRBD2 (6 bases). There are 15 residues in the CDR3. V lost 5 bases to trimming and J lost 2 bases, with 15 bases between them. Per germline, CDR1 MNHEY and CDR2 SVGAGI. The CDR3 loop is CASSPLRGWQETQYF. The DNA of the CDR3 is TGTGCCAGCAGTCCCTTGCGGGGCTGGCAAGAGACCCAGTACTTC.

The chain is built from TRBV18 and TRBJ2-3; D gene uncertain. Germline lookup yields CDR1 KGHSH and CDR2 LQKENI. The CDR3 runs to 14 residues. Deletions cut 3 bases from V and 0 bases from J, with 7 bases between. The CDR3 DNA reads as TGTGCCAGCTCACCCTTCCCTAGCACAGATACGCAGTATTTT. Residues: CASSPFPSTDTQYF.

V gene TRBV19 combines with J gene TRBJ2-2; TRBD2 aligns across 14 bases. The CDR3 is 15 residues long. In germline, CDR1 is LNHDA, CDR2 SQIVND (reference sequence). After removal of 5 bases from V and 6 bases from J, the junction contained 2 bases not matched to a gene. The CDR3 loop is CASSVGLAGAGELFF. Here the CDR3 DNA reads TGTGCCAGTAGTGTGGGACTAGCGGGAGCCGGGGAGCTGTTTTTT. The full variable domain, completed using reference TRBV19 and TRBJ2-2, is DGGITQSPKYLFRKEGQNVTLSCEQNLNHDAMYWYRQDPGQGLRLIYYSQIVNDFQKGDIAEGYSVSREKKESFPLTVTSAQKNPTAFYLCASSVGLAGAGELFFGEGSRLTVL.

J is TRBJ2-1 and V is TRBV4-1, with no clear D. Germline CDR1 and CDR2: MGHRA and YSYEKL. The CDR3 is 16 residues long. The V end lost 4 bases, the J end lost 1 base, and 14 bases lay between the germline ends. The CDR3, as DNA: TGCGCCAGCAGCCTTAGACAAAGCTATTCCTACAATGAGCAGTTCTTC. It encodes CASSLRQSYSYNEQFF.

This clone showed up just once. The CDR3 nucleotides read TGTGCCAGCAGTTCCCCGGGACACCTTACCTACGAGCAGTACTTC. This translates into CASSSPGHLTYEQYF. The chain carries TRBV6-5 and TRBJ2-7; possibly TRBD1 for D (6 bases). Germline CDR1 is MNHEY and CDR2 is SVGAGI. V was pared by 4 bases and J by 2 bases, with 15 bases between. The CDR3 consists of 15 residues.

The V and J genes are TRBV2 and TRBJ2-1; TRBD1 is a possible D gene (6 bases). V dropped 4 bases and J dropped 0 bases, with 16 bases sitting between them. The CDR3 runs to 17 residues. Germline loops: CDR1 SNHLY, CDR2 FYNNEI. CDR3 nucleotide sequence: TGTGCCAGCAGTGGATACAGGGTTTCAGTCTCCTACAATGAGCAGTTCTTC. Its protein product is CASSGYRVSVSYNEQFF.

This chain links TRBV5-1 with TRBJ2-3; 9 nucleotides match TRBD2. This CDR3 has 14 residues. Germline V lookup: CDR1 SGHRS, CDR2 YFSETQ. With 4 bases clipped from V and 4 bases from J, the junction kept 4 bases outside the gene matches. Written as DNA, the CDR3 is TGCGCCAGCAGCATACAGCGGGAGGCAGATACGCAGTATTTT. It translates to CASSIQREADTQYF.

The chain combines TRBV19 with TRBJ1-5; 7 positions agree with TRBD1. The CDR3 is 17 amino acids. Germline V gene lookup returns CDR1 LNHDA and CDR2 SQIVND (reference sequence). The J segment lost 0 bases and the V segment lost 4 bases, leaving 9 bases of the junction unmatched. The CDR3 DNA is TGTGCCAGTAGTACTCGGGACAGAAAGTATAGCAATCAGCCCCAGCATTTT. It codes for CASSTRDRKYSNQPQHF. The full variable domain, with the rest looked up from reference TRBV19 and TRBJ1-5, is DGGITQSPKYLFRKEGQNVTLSCEQNLNHDAMYWYRQDPGQGLRLIYYSQIVNDFQKGDIAEGYSVSREKKESFPLTVTSAQKNPTAFYLCASSTRDRKYSNQPQHFGDGTRLSIL.

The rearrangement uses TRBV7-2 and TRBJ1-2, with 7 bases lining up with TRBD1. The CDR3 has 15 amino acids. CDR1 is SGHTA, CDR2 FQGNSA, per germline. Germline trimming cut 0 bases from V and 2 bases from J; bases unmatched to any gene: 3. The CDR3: CASSLAGQENYGYTF. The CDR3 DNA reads TGTGCCAGCAGCTTAGCCGGACAGGAGAACTATGGCTACACCTTC.

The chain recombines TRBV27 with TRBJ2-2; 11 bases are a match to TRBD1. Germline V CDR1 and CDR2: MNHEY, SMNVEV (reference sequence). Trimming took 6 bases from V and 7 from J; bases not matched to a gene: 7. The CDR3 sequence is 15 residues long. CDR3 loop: CASSLGTGGFGELFF. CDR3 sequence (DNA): TGTGCCAGCAGCCTCGGGACAGGGGGATTCGGGGAGCTGTTTTTT.

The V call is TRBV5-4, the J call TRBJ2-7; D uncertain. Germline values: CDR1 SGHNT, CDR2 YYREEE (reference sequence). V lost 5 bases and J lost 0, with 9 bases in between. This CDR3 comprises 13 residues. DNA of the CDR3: TGTGCCAGCAGGGAGACGGACTCCTACGAGCAGTACTTC. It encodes CASRETDSYEQYF.

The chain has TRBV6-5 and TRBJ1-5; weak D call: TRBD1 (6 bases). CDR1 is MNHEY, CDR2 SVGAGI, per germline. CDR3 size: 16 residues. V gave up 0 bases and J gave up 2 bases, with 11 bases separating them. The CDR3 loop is CASSYSGRGGNQPQHF. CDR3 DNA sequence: TGTGCCAGCAGTTACTCCGGCAGGGGAGGCAATCAGCCCCAGCATTTT.

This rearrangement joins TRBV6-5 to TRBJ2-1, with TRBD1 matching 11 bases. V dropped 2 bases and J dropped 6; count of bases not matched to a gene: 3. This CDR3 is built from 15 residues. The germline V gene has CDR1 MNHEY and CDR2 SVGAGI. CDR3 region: CASSYTGQGANEQFF. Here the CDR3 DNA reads TGTGCCAGCAGTTACACTGGACAGGGGGCCAATGAGCAGTTCTTC.

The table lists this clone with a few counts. CDR3 nucleotide sequence: TGTGCCAGCAGCTTAACCCTTTACAGGTCTAGCACAGATACGCAGTATTTT. Translation: CASSLTLYRSSTDTQYF. This chain connects TRBV7-2 to TRBJ2-3; a weak D match, TRBD1 (5 bases). The germline V gene has CDR1 SGHTA and CDR2 FQGNSA. Trimming stripped 2 bases from V and 0 bases from J, with 15 bases between. The CDR3 runs to 17 residues.

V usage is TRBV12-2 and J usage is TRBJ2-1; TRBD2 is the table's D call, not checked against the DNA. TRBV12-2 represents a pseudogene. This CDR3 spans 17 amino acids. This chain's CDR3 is CASRLVGGVASEAEQFF. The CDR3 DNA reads TGTGCAAGTCGCTTAGTCGGCGGGGTGGCTAGCGAGGCTGAGCAGTTCTTC.

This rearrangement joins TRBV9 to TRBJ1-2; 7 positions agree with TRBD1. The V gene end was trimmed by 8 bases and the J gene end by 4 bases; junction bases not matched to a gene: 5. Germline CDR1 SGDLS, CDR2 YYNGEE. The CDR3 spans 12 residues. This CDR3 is CASSQGIYGYTF. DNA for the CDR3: TGTGCCAGTTCACAGGGGATCTATGGCTACACCTTC.

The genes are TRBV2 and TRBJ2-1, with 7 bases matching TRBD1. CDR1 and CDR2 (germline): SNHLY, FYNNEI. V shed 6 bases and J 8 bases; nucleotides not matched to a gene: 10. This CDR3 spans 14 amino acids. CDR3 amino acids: CASSPLTGFDEQFF. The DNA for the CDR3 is TGTGCCAGCAGCCCCTTGACAGGGTTTGATGAGCAGTTCTTC.

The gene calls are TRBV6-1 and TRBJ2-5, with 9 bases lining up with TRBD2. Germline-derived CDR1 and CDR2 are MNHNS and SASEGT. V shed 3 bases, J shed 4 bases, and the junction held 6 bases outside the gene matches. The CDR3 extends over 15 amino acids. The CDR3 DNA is TGTGCCAGCAGTGATTCGGGACTAGCCCTAGAGACCCAGTACTTC. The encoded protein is CASSDSGLALETQYF.

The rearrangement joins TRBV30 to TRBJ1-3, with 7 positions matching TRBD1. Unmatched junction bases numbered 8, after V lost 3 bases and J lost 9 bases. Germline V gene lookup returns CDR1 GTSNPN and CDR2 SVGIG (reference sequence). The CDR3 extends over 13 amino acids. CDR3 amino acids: CAWRDRAPSTIYF. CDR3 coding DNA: TGTGCCTGGAGAGACAGGGCCCCCAGCACCATATATTTT.

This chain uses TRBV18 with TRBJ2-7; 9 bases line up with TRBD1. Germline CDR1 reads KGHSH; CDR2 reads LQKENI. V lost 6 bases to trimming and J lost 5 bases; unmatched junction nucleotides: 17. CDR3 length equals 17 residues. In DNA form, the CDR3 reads TGTGCCAGCTCTCCAAACCGAGCCGGGACAGGGAATAACGAGCAGTACTTC. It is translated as CASSPNRAGTGNNEQYF.